Below, 27 T cell receptor beta chains from the same sample are listed, as sequenced in a study of regulatory T cells in long-lasting Graves disease. Sample time point: newly diagnosed GD, antithyroid drugs for less than 3 months. Preparation of the TCR library used RNA extracted from PBMCs. Assembly of TCR beta libraries relied on iRepertoire HTBI primers together with Arm-PCR of CDR3 regions. TCRdb re-analysed the multiplex PCR reads in MiXCR, keeping a single row per CDR3 protein. The table includes more than 400,000 distinct CDR3 sequences, roughly 17% detected once. This same sample was also taken into another study, of T cells in Graves' hyperthyroidism and ophthalmopathy.

The specimen comprised peripheral blood mononuclear cells (PBMCs), sampled at new diagnosis, from a patient treated with antithyroid drugs. The receptors shown here come from a woman aged 25 to 39 with Graves disease.

This clonotype has at least ten counts. CDR3 in amino acids: CASSPSSSYEQYF. The CDR3 DNA sequence: TGTGCCAGCTCACCCTCGAGCTCCTACGAGCAGTACTTC. The chain employs TRBV18 and TRBJ2-7; D remains unclear. V was shortened by 3 bases and J by 0 bases, with 6 bases between the two germline ends. Germline V gene lookup returns CDR1 KGHSH and CDR2 LQKENI. The CDR3 is 13 amino acids.

Details on this clonotype: With a much larger clone just one base away, this may be a read error. The V and J genes are TRBV18 and TRBJ1-3; D ambiguous. This CDR3 is built from 16 residues. The germline V gene encodes CDR1 KGHSH and CDR2 LQKENI. The CDR3 is CASSPGSPISGDTIYF. The CDR3 DNA follows: TGTGCCAGCTCACCCGGCAGCCCAATCTCTGGAGACACCATATATTTT. Supplemented by reference TRBV18 and TRBJ1-3, the full variable domain reads NAGVMQNPRHLVRRRGQEARLRCSPMKGHSHVYWYRQLPEEGLKFMVYLQKENIIDESGMPKERFSAEFPKEGPSILRIQQVVRGDSAAYFCASSPGSPISGDTIYFGEGSWLTVV.

This clonotype came up once. This may be a read error: a much more frequent sequence differs by one nucleotide. This chain joins TRBV6-5 and TRBJ2-7, with 9 bases matching TRBD1. The CDR3 is 14 amino acids. Germline CDR1 reads MNHEY; CDR2 reads SVGAGI. V lost 3 bases and J lost 6; bases outside the gene matches: 6. CDR3 bases: TGTGCCAGCAGTTATACTACAGGGGGCGGCGAGCAGTACTTC. This encodes CASSYTTGGGEQYF.

This clonotype was observed many times. V gene TRBV12-3 or TRBV12-4 combines with J gene TRBJ2-3, with TRBD1 as a possible D gene (7 bases). The J call may not be correct, given that the DNA end is closer to TRBJ2-1. This CDR3 has 12 amino acids. CDR3 amino acids: CASSLGQGGQFF. The CDR3 nucleotides read TGTGCCAGCAGTTTAGGACAGGGAGGGCAGTTCTTC.

This clonotype was observed many times. The V gene is TRBV27, the J gene TRBJ1-1; tentative D call: TRBD1 (6 bases). Trimming removed 8 bases at V and 2 bases at J, with 24 bases between. Germline CDR1 MNHEY, CDR2 SMNVEV (reference sequence). The CDR3 has 17 residues. CDR3 DNA: TGTGCCAGCGAAGCTTTGTCCAAGGGGGTCGTCAACACTGAAGCTTTCTTT. Its protein product is CASEALSKGVVNTEAFF.

As to this clonotype: A much larger clone differs from this one at a single base, so this may be a read error. The chain employs TRBV18 and TRBJ2-7, with 10 bases lining up with TRBD2. Germline loops: CDR1 KGHSH, CDR2 LQKENI. The CDR3 totals 19 residues. The CDR3 protein is CASSRQGLATRTGSYGQYF. The DNA for the CDR3 is TGTGCCAGCTCACGGCAGGGACTAGCGACCCGAACGGGCTCCTACGGGCAGTACTTC.

For this clonotype: This may be a read error, as it is one base from a much larger clone. The chain links TRBV7-2 to TRBJ2-3; TRBD2 is a possible D gene (6 bases). Trimming cost V 5 bases and J 9 bases, with 12 bases left between them. Germline V CDR1 and CDR2: SGHTA, FQGNSA. The CDR3 runs 12 residues. The CDR3 here is CASSMNRGTQYF. In DNA form, the CDR3 reads TGTGCCAGCAGCATGAACCGGGGGACGCAGTATTTT. Looking up the rest from reference TRBV7-2 and TRBJ2-3 gives the full variable domain: GAGVSQSPSNKVTEKGKDVELRCDPISGHTALYWYRQSLGQGLEFLIYFQGNSAPDKSGLPSDRFSAERTGGSVSTLTIQRTQQEDSAVYLCASSMNRGTQYFGPGTRLTVL.

This clonotype was observed many times. This sequence joins TRBV7-9 and TRBJ2-7; TRBD1 aligns across 8 bases. The CDR3 runs 12 residues. J lost 9 bases, V lost 6 bases, and 7 bases had no gene match. Germline CDR1 SEHNR, CDR2 FQNEAQ (reference sequence). The CDR3 sequence is CASRRTGGPQYF. For the CDR3, the DNA is TGTGCCAGCAGACGTACAGGGGGACCGCAGTACTTC.

This clonotype was picked up a small number of times. This chain uses TRBV20-1 with TRBJ2-1; 11 bases agree with TRBD2. The ends lost 4 bases at V and 8 bases at J; junction bases unmatched: 4. Germline V CDR1 and CDR2: DFQATT, SNEGSKA (reference sequence). This CDR3 spans 13 amino acids. The CDR3 DNA reads TGCAGTGCTACAGTAGCGGGAGGGTATGAGCAGTTCTTC. It specifies CSATVAGGYEQFF.

Many counts were recorded for this clonotype. DNA for the CDR3: TGTGCCAGCAGTACTCCGGGACAGAACCCCTACGAGCAGTACTTC. Residues: CASSTPGQNPYEQYF. The chain joins TRBV28 to TRBJ2-7, with 7 bases aligning to TRBD1. The V segment lost 5 bases and the J segment 2 bases; nucleotides outside the gene matches: 9. From germline, CDR1 is MDHEN and CDR2 SYDVKM. The CDR3 runs to 15 residues.

With regard to this clonotype: A single base is all that separates this from a far larger clone, so a read error is likely. The CDR3 sequence is CASSSGVDGQFF. The CDR3 region has the DNA TGTGCCAGCAGCTCCGGTGTTGATGGGCAGTTCTTC. The V call is TRBV5-6, the J call TRBJ2-1; D is uncertain. The CDR3 is 12 residues long. Germline V gene data show CDR1 as SGHDT and CDR2 as YYEEEE. The ends were cut back, 3 bases at V and 12 bases at J, with 13 bases in the middle.

This clonotype was observed a handful of times. This rearrangement joins TRBV7-8 to TRBJ2-4; 9 bases fit TRBD2. J lost 9 bases, V lost 5 bases, and 17 bases had no gene match. The CDR3 spans 17 residues. The germline V gene has CDR1 SGHVS and CDR2 FQNEAQ. In DNA form, the CDR3 reads TGTGCCAGCAGCCCCCTTTGGCGGGAGGGACCCGAGGGCATTCAGTACTTC. Protein sequence: CASSPLWREGPEGIQYF.

This clonotype was seen a single time. This sequence may be a read error, since a much larger clone differs from it by one base. J is TRBJ2-2 and V is TRBV7-8; 10 bases map to TRBD2. The CDR3 is 17 residues long. Germline V gene data show CDR1 as SGHVS and CDR2 as FQNEAQ. The CDR3 DNA follows: TGTGCCAGCAGCGCCGGACTAGCGGAAGCGAACACCGGGGAGCAGTTTTTT. Amino acids: CASSAGLAEANTGEQFF.

The chain links TRBV12-3 or TRBV12-4 to TRBJ2-7; 13 nucleotides match TRBD2. V lost 6 bases to trimming and J lost 10 bases; unmatched junction nucleotides: 9. This CDR3 has 14 amino acids. The CDR3 here is CASSRTSGSVKQYF. The DNA of the CDR3 is TGTGCCAGCAGCCGGACTAGCGGGAGTGTGAAACAGTACTTC.

This clonotype was seen many times. The chain combines TRBV27 with TRBJ1-5, with D unclear. This CDR3 is built from 13 residues. CDR1 is MNHEY and CDR2 is SMNVEV in the germline V gene (reference sequence). V was clipped by 0 bases and J by 9 bases, with 9 bases between them. CDR3 sequence reads: CASSLSGPGPQHF. CDR3 nucleotides: TGTGCCAGCAGTTTATCGGGCCCGGGGCCCCAGCATTTT.

This clonotype was observed many times. The germline gene is not matched at one end of the junction; a read error may be the cause. Written as DNA, the CDR3 is TGTGCCAGCAGCCCAGGAAGGGGACTAGCCTACAATGAGCAGCTCTTC. It yields the protein CASSPGRGLAYNEQLF. The rearrangement uses TRBV7-9 and TRBJ2-5; 9 bases map to TRBD2. The CDR3 has 16 amino acids. Germline V CDR1 and CDR2: SEHNR, FQNEAQ (reference sequence).

With regard to this clonotype: Being one base from a much bigger clone, this may be a read error. V gene TRBV29-1 combines with J gene TRBJ2-7; the D is unclear. Trimming took 4 bases from V and 0 from J, leaving 10 bases between them. The CDR3 extends over 13 amino acids. Per germline, CDR1 SQVTM and CDR2 ANQGSEA. The CDR3 sequence is CSVVEASSYEQYF. CDR3 DNA sequence: TGCAGCGTTGTAGAGGCTAGCTCCTACGAGCAGTACTTC.

This clonotype was recorded at least ten times. The chain carries TRBV5-1 and TRBJ2-1; 7 bases align to TRBD2. CDR1 is SGHRS, CDR2 YFSETQ, per germline. The V gene end was trimmed by 0 bases and the J gene end by 6 bases; junction bases not matched to a gene: 18. CDR3 length: 19 residues. In DNA form, the CDR3 reads TGCGCCAGCAGCTTGGCCGGGGGGACGGGAAGCTACTTGGGCAATGAGCAGTTCTTC. Protein: CASSLAGGTGSYLGNEQFF.

This clonotype was seen repeatedly, ten times or more. The chain combines TRBV20-1 with TRBJ2-3, with TRBD2 identical over 8 bases. The junction had 14 bases not matched to a gene; V was cut back by 0 bases and J by 0 bases. The V gene's germline CDR1 is DFQATT and CDR2 SNEGSKA (reference sequence). The CDR3 is 19 amino acids. The CDR3 sequence: CSARDTSSSGRRSTDTQYF. The CDR3 region has the DNA TGCAGTGCTAGAGATACCTCCTCTAGCGGGCGGCGCAGCACAGATACGCAGTATTTT.

The CDR3 DNA is TGCGCCAGCAGCCAAGAAAAAGCGCGCCGCTCCTACAATGAGCAGTTCTTC. Residues: CASSQEKARRSYNEQFF. The V gene is TRBV4-1, the J gene TRBJ2-1; no clear D gene. The CDR3 consists of 17 residues. The V end was cut by 0 bases, the J end by 0 bases, with 12 bases between. Germline lookup yields CDR1 MGHRA and CDR2 YSYEKL.

This clonotype was seen at least ten times. The rearrangement joins TRBV4-3 to TRBJ1-2; 10 bases align to TRBD1. The CDR3 length is 15 residues. CDR1 and CDR2 (germline): LGHNA, YSLEER. The junction had 7 bases not matched to a gene; V was cut back by 1 base and J by 8 bases. CDR3 sequence (DNA): TGCGCCAGCAGCCAAGCGGGGACAGGGGTGCGAGGCTACACCTTC. Translated, it gives CASSQAGTGVRGYTF.

This clonotype has at least ten counts. The rearrangement uses TRBV6-5 and TRBJ2-7, with D possibly TRBD1 on 6 matching bases. Trimming took 0 bases from V and 1 from J, leaving 13 bases between them. The germline V gene has CDR1 MNHEY and CDR2 SVGAGI. The CDR3 runs to 16 residues. This CDR3 reads CASSYSWTVSSYEQYF. The CDR3 bases are TGTGCCAGCAGTTACTCGTGGACAGTATCTTCCTACGAGCAGTACTTC.

The table lists this clonotype with many counts. In DNA form, the CDR3 reads TGTGCCAGCAGTTTCATCAGGGGGGCCTACGAGCAGTACTTC. Protein sequence: CASSFIRGAYEQYF. The rearrangement links TRBV28 to TRBJ2-7; weak D call: TRBD1 (7 bases). CDR1 is MDHEN and CDR2 is SYDVKM in the germline V gene. The V gene lost 3 bases and the J gene lost 2 bases, with 11 bases spanning the gap. This CDR3 region has 14 residues.

A few counts support this clonotype. The CDR3 is CASSFGQGAAGELFF. CDR3 sequence (DNA): TGTGCCAGCAGCTTCGGGCAGGGGGCCGCCGGGGAGCTGTTTTTT. The V call is TRBV13, the J call TRBJ2-2; 8 positions agree with TRBD1. This CDR3 spans 15 amino acids. The germline V gene has CDR1 PRHDT and CDR2 FYEKMQ (reference sequence). V lost 3 bases to trimming and J lost 6 bases; unmatched junction nucleotides: 6.

There are a few counts of this clonotype. V and J are TRBV9 and TRBJ2-2, with 10 nucleotides matching TRBD2. Germline CDR1 and CDR2: SGDLS and YYNGEE. V lost 0 bases to trimming and J lost 6 bases; unmatched junction nucleotides: 11. The CDR3 sequence is 18 residues long. CDR3 nucleotides: TGTGCCAGCAGCGTAGGGGGCCTAGCGGGAGTTCAGGCCGGGGAGCTGTTTTTT. This encodes CASSVGGLAGVQAGELFF.

The chain combines TRBV15 with TRBJ2-3; D may correspond to TRBD1 or TRBD2 (5 bases each). CDR1 and CDR2 from the germline V gene are LNHNV and YYDKDF (reference sequence). V was pared by 5 bases and J by 2 bases, with 17 bases between. The CDR3 extends over 16 amino acids. DNA for the CDR3: TGTGCCACCAGCCCGTTGAGGGTCGGGACCACAGATACGCAGTATTTT. Translated, it gives CATSPLRVGTTDTQYF.

V usage is TRBV4-1 and J usage is TRBJ1-1; perhaps TRBD1 as D (5 bases). V lost 10 bases and J 0 bases, leaving 15 bases between the germline ends. CDR1 is MGHRA, CDR2 YSYEKL, per germline. The CDR3 is made up of 14 amino acids. CDR3 sequence (DNA): TGCGCCACAAGACAGCCGGCAATGAACACTGAAGCTTTCTTT. Its translation is CATRQPAMNTEAFF.